This T cell receptor beta chain was sequenced during a study of blood T cell repertoires in COVID-19. In the authors' methods: Cell counts per sample came from amplifying reference gene primers. Sequencing was performed with immunoSEQ multiplex PCR; in TCRdb, only in-frame clones are kept and a portion is missing. The V and J calls and clone size are taken from that table; D and trimming were inferred from the DNA. Among approximately 270,000 clones listed, around 90% were seen once. The sequence was collected from a man in his late teens or twenties with active or convalescent COVID-19. The sequencing sample was made of peripheral blood.

DNA of the CDR3: TGCAGCGTTGAAGTGGCCGGGAAAGATCAGCCCCAGCATTTT. Encoded protein: CSVEVAGKDQPQHF. The rearrangement uses TRBV29-1 and TRBJ1-5; D call uncertain. This CDR3 spans 14 amino acids. Germline loops: CDR1 SQVTM, CDR2 ANQGSEA. The V gene lost 1 base and the J gene lost 5 bases, with 12 bases spanning the gap.